Below, 9 T cell receptor beta chains from the same sample are listed, as sequenced in a study of T cells in Graves' hyperthyroidism and ophthalmopathy (dated by TCRdb to between 2017 and 2020). Library prep was done by multiplex PCR. Sequencing relied on an Illumina HiSeq 2000. TCR beta CDR3 regions were amplified from RNA transcripts. For the first round of RT-PCR on the TCR CDR3, the HTBI primer set was used together with the Qiagen OneStep RT-PCR kit. TCRdb applied fastp at Q25 and MiXCR to the public reads, then kept only in-frame beta chains. Entries that share a CDR3 protein sequence are merged under the most common genes and DNA. Across this sample there are 550,000 to 700,000 distinct CDR3 sequences, with approximately 14% seen only once. The top ten clonotypes cover about 4.5% of the sample. The sample taken for sequencing was blood. The receptors were sampled from a woman aged 40-49 years with Graves' ophthalmopathy.

Written as DNA, the CDR3 is TGCAGCGTTGAGGCTGGGGCGGGAGTGAACATTCAGTACTTC. It yields the protein CSVEAGAGVNIQYF. The V call is TRBV29-1, the J call TRBJ2-4; 7 positions agree with TRBD2. This CDR3 comprises 14 residues. V was pared by 3 bases and J by 7 bases, with 9 bases of the junction left unmatched. Germline V gene lookup returns CDR1 SQVTM and CDR2 ANQGSEA.

The CDR3 coding sequence is TGTGCCACAAAGGGAGGGACAGGGCGGCAGCCCCAGCATTTT. Amino acids: CATKGGTGRQPQHF. The chain joins TRBV10-3 to TRBJ1-5; 9 bases agree with TRBD1. CDR3 length equals 14 residues. J was trimmed by 7 bases and V by 10 bases; bases with no gene match: 11. Per germline, CDR1 ENHRY and CDR2 SYGVKD.

The chain has TRBV4-3 and TRBJ2-3, with 11 bases aligning to TRBD2. This CDR3 contains 17 residues. Germline V gene lookup returns CDR1 LGHNA and CDR2 YSLEER. V lost 4 bases and J lost 4; bases outside the gene matches: 10. The CDR3 sequence is CASSPSPLAGGADTQYF. The CDR3 region has the DNA TGCGCCAGCAGCCCCTCCCCTCTAGCGGGAGGAGCAGATACGCAGTATTTT.

Many counts were recorded for this clonotype. The V call is TRBV20-1, the J call TRBJ2-7; 9 bases agree with TRBD1. Germline assignment: CDR1 DFQATT and CDR2 SNEGSKA (reference sequence). The CDR3 length is 14 residues. V lost 5 bases, J lost 3 bases, and 8 bases stayed unmatched. As DNA, the CDR3 is TGCAGTGCTGACGACAGGGGGGGAAACTACGAGCAGTACTTC. Its protein product is CSADDRGGNYEQYF.

This clonotype has a count of ten or more. V usage is TRBV29-1 and J usage is TRBJ2-7; D call uncertain. V was cut by 4 bases and J by 4 bases, with 11 bases left in between. The CDR3 spans 12 residues. In germline, CDR1 is SQVTM, CDR2 ANQGSEA. The CDR3 protein is CSVANGLYEQYF. CDR3 DNA sequence: TGCAGCGTTGCAAATGGGTTGTACGAGCAGTACTTC.

This clonotype was counted many times. This sequence joins TRBV6-1 and TRBJ2-5; D may be TRBD1 (6 bases). The V gene's germline CDR1 is MNHNS and CDR2 SASEGT. Trimming took off 6 bases at V and 1 base at J, with 15 bases between the two ends. This CDR3 is 15 amino acids long. The CDR3 DNA reads as TGTGCCAGCAGCACAATGGGGGCAGCCCAAGAGACCCAGTACTTC. This encodes CASSTMGAAQETQYF.

The gene calls are TRBV11-2 and TRBJ2-7; TRBD2 matches 11 bases. With 5 bases clipped from V and 5 bases from J, the junction kept 11 bases outside the gene matches. The germline V gene has CDR1 SGHAT and CDR2 FQNNGV. The CDR3 totals 16 residues. The DNA of the CDR3 is TGTGCCAGCAGCCCACTAGCGGGAGTTACCCGGAACGAGCAGTACTTC. It yields the protein CASSPLAGVTRNEQYF.

The chain employs TRBV20-1 and TRBJ2-3, with D possibly TRBD2 on 6 matching bases. Germline V gene data show CDR1 as DFQATT and CDR2 as SNEGSKA (reference sequence). The CDR3 sequence is 14 residues long. V was shortened by 3 bases and J by 2 bases, with 12 bases between the two germline ends. The CDR3 spells CSARGGQSTDTQYF. CDR3 DNA sequence: TGCAGTGCTAGGGGGGGTCAGTCCACAGATACGCAGTATTTT.

Many counts were recorded for this clonotype. The chain links TRBV28 to TRBJ2-7, with TRBD2 identical over 8 bases. V lost 5 bases and J lost 0; bases outside the gene matches: 9. CDR1 and CDR2 from the germline V gene are MDHEN and SYDVKM. The CDR3 is 16 residues long. The CDR3 DNA is TGTGCCAGCAGTCCCCTTGGAGCGGGGGCCTCCTACGAGCAGTACTTC. Its translation: CASSPLGAGASYEQYF.